This TCR beta chain originates from a study of T cells in Graves' hyperthyroidism and ophthalmopathy. Notes on the study in general: Peripheral blood also featured most of the thyroid clonotypes expanded above 0.001.

The CDR3 length is 15 residues. V lost 7 bases and J lost 4, with 19 bases in between. Looked up from germline, CDR1 is LNHDA and CDR2 is SQIVND (reference sequence). About this clonotype itself: Its antigen is still unknown.

TCR beta CDR3 sequences were amplified from RNA transcripts. The HTBI primer set was used in a first-round RT-PCR of the TCR CDR3. Via MiXCR, TCRdb re-called the multiplex PCR reads, giving one row per CDR3 protein. The profile shows approximately 700,000 distinct CDR3 sequences, about 16% of them singletons. The material sequenced was blood. This sequence joins TRBV19 and TRBJ1-2; a possible D gene is TRBD1 (6 bases). The TCR was taken from a man aged 18 to 29 with Graves' hyperthyroidism. In DNA form, the CDR3 reads TGTGCCAGTACCCTTCGGAGGGGGGCCCGCTATGGCTACACCTTC. This sequence encodes CASTLRRGARYGYTF. Variable domain in full (rest from reference TRBV19 and TRBJ1-2): DGGITQSPKYLFRKEGQNVTLSCEQNLNHDAMYWYRQDPGQGLRLIYYSQIVNDFQKGDIAEGYSVSREKKESFPLTVTSAQKNPTAFYLCASTLRRGARYGYTFGSGTRLTVV.